This T cell receptor (beta chain) was found in a study of blood T cell repertoires in COVID-19. The overall study: In each case, the material was cDNA or gDNA derived from T cells, B-cell-depleted T cells, or PBMCs.

Germline-derived CDR1 and CDR2 are SGHRS and YFSETQ. V shed 0 bases and J shed 5 bases, with 15 bases lying between them. This CDR3 comprises 15 residues. Assay used: immunoSEQ multiplex PCR; TCRdb lists only in-frame clones, some missing. The sample shows under 300,000 clones, 75% to 90% of them seen only once. V and J are TRBV5-1 and TRBJ2-7; D possibly corresponds to TRBD1 (6 bases). The source material was peripheral blood. The source is a woman in her thirties or forties who had recovered from COVID-19. CDR3 nucleotide sequence: TGCGCCAGCAGCTTGGGGGGGCTTCGGCGCGACGAGCAGTACTTC. This codes for CASSLGGLRRDEQYF.